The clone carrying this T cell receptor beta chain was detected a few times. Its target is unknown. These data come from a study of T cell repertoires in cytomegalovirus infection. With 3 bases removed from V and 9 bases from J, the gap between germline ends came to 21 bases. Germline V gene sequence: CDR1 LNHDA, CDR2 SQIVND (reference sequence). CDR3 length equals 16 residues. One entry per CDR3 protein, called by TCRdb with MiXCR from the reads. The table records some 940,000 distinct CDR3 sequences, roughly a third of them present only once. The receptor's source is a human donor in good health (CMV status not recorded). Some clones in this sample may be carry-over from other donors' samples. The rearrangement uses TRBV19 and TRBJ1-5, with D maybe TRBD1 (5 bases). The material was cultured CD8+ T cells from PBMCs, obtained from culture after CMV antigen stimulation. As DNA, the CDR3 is TGTGCCAGTAGTATTACCGTAACAGGCGCCGGGGGGCCCCAGCATTTT. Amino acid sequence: CASSITVTGAGGPQHF.